This T cell receptor (beta chain) was sequenced for a study of blood T cell repertoires in COVID-19. Across the study: The United States, Italy and Spain provided the acute and convalescent COVID-19 samples. Sample material is recorded as cDNA or gDNA derived from T cells, B-cell-depleted T cells, or PBMCs.

This clone was detected many times. The CDR3 extends over 14 amino acids. Per the germline V gene, CDR1 is SQVTM and CDR2 is ANQGSEA. Original processing notes: The assay estimated nucleated cells by amplifying reference gene primers. Here immunoSEQ multiplex PCR was the method, and the copy in TCRdb shows in-frame clones only, minus some. V and J calls and clone size come straight from that table; D and trimming were deduced from the DNA. Of 100,000 or so clones listed, about nine tenths are singletons. The source of this sequence is a man aged 65-85 years with acute or convalescent COVID-19. Source material: peripheral blood. This chain links TRBV29-1 with TRBJ2-3; TRBD1 matches 7 bases. Written as DNA, the CDR3 is TGCAGTCCTGTTCTACAGGGGTTGCCAGATACGCAGTATTTT. Its protein product is CSPVLQGLPDTQYF.